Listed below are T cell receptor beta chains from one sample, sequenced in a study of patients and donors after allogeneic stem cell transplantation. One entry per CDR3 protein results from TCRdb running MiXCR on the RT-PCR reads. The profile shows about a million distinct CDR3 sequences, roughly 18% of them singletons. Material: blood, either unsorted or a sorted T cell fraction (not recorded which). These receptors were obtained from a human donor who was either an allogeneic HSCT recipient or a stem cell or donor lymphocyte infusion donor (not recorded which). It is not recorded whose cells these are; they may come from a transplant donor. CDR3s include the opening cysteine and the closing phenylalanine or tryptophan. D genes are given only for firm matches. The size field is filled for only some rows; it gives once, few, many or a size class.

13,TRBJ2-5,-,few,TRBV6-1,TGTGCCAGCAAGAATGACAGACTTAGGGCCCAGTACTTC,CASKNDRLRAQYF
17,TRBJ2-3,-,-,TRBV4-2,TGTGCCAGCAGCCAACCCAATTCCGAAATTAGCACAGATACGCAGTATTTT,CASSQPNSEISTDTQYF
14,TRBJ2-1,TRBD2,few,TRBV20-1,TGCAGTGCTCCGCTAGCGGGGGTTGGGAATGAGCAGTTCTTC,CSAPLAGVGNEQFF
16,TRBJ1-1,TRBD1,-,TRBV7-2,TGTGCCAGCAGCTTAAGAGGGACAGGGAGCAACACTGAAGCTTTCTTT,CASSLRGTGSNTEAFF
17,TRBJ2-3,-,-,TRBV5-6,TGTGCCAGCAGCCCCGGACACGGCTGGTTGGGCACAGATACGCAGTATTTT,CASSPGHGWLGTDTQYF
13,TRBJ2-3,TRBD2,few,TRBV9,TGTGCCAGCAGCACGGGAGGGATAGATACGCAGTATTTT,CASSTGGIDTQYF
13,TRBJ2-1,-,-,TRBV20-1,TGCAGTGCTAGAGCTCGGGGAATGCATGAGCAGTTCTTC,CSARARGMHEQFF
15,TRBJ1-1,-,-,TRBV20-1,TGCAGTGCTCTTGACTCCGGGACGGCGAACACTGAAGCTTTCTTT,CSALDSGTANTEAFF
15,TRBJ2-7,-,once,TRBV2,TGTGCCAGCACTGCGGAAACCGGGACACGGCACGAGCAGTACTTC,CASTAETGTRHEQYF
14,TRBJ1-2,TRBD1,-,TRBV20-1,TGCAGTGCAGGGGGGACAGGGGTCCCCTATGGCTACACCTTC,CSAGGTGVPYGYTF
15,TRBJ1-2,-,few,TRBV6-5,TGTGCCAGCAGTTACGGTGGCAGCCACTCGAATGGCTACACCTTC,CASSYGGSHSNGYTF
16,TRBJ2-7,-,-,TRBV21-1,TGTGCCAGCAGCAAAGCTGGGGATGCGTATCCCCACGAGCAGTACTTC,CASSKAGDAYPHEQYF
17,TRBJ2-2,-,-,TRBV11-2,TGTGCCAGCAGCCTACAGACGACAGGGAGGTTGGCCGGGGAGCTGTTTTTT,CASSLQTTGRLAGELFF
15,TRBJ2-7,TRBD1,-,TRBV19,TGTGCCAGTAGTCCAGAGAGACAGGGGCGCTACGAGCAGTACTTC,CASSPERQGRYEQYF
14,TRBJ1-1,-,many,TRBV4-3,TGCGCCAGCAGCCAAGACAGCCCGGTGACTGAAGCTTTCTTT,CASSQDSPVTEAFF
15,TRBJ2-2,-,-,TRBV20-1,TGCAGTGCTAGAGATGTGGAACGGATGACCGGGGAGCTGTTTTTT,CSARDVERMTGELFF
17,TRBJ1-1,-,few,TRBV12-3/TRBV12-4,TGTGCCAGCAACTTACGGGGCAGGGGAATGGTGAACACTGAAGCTTTCTTT,CASNLRGRGMVNTEAFF
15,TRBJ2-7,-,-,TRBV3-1,TGTGCCAGCAGCCGTCGTGAAGGGAAGTCCTACGAGCAGTACTTC,CASSRREGKSYEQYF
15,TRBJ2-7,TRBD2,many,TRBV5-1,TGCGCCAGCAGCTTCCCGACTAGCGGGATATACGAGCAGTACTTC,CASSFPTSGIYEQYF
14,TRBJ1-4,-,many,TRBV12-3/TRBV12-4,TGTGCCAGCAGCTTAGGTCTGAGGAATGAAAAACTGTTTTTT,CASSLGLRNEKLFF